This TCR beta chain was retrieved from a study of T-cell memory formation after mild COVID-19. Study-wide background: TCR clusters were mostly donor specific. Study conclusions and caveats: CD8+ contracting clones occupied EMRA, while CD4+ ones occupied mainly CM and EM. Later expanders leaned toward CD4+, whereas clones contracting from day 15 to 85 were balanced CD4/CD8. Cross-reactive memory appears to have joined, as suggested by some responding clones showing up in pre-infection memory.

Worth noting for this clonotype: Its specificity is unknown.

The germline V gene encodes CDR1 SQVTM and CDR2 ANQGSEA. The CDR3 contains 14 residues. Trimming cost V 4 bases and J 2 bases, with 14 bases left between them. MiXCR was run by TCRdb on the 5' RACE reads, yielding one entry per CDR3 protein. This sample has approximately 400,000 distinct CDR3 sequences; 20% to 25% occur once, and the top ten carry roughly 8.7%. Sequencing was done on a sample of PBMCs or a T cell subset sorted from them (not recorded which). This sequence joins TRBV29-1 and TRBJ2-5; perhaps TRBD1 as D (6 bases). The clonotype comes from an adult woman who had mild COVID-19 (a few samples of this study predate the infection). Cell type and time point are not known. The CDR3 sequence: CSVVTMTGQETQYF. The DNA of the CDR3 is TGCAGCGTTGTTACGATGACAGGACAAGAGACCCAGTACTTC.